Shown below are 25 T cell receptor beta chains from a single sample sequenced in a study of T cell responses to AZD1222 COVID-19 vaccine. Sequenced by immunoSEQ multiplex PCR; TCRdb stores in-frame clones only, minus some. The table has about 120,000 clones, approximately 90% seen once. The material was peripheral blood, obtained 28 days after the second AZD1222 dose. Receptors originate from an adult who received the AZD1222 COVID-19 vaccine.

The V and J genes are TRBV9 and TRBJ1-3; D remains ambiguous. The germline V and J ends were trimmed by 0 bases and 0 bases, with 10 bases remaining between them. The germline gives CDR1 SGDLS, CDR2 YYNGEE. This CDR3 contains 16 residues. In DNA form, the CDR3 reads TGTGCCAGCAGCGTAGGACGCGGGGTCTCTGGAAACACCATATATTTT. Its translation is CASSVGRGVSGNTIYF.

V and J are TRBV11-2 and TRBJ2-1, with TRBD2 matching 14 bases. The germline V gene has CDR1 SGHAT and CDR2 FQNNGV. V dropped 5 bases and J dropped 7; count of bases not matched to a gene: 7. The CDR3 spans 16 residues. The DNA for the CDR3 is TGTGCCAGCAGCCCCCGACTAGCGGGGGGGCCAAATGAGCAGTTCTTC. Its protein product is CASSPRLAGGPNEQFF.

V gene TRBV19 combines with J gene TRBJ1-1; 7 bases fit TRBD1. V lost 5 bases and J lost 2; bases outside the gene matches: 8. Germline-derived CDR1 and CDR2 are LNHDA and SQIVND (reference sequence). The CDR3 sequence is 15 residues long. This CDR3 is CASSPRGDSNTEAFF. Written as DNA, the CDR3 is TGTGCCAGTAGTCCCCGGGGGGACAGCAACACTGAAGCTTTCTTT.

This chain connects TRBV5-1 to TRBJ1-5; the D is unclear. Trimming removed 4 bases from V and 7 bases from J, with 12 bases in between. CDR1 is SGHRS, CDR2 YFSETQ, per germline. This CDR3 is built from 13 residues. The DNA for the CDR3 is TGCGCCAGCAGCCTGGTCGCGGGGCAGCCCCAGCATTTT. It encodes CASSLVAGQPQHF.

V is TRBV5-1 and J is TRBJ1-6; D unresolved. The CDR3 contains 13 residues. Germline CDR1 reads SGHRS; CDR2 reads YFSETQ. Trimming pared 3 bases from V and 10 bases from J, leaving 11 bases between. The CDR3 sequence is CASSSGWESPLHF. Written as DNA, the CDR3 is TGCGCCAGCAGCTCGGGATGGGAGTCACCCCTCCACTTT.

J is TRBJ1-6 and V is TRBV5-4, with D possibly being TRBD1 (6 bases). Trimming shortened V by 1 base and J by 6 bases, and 11 bases separated the two germline ends. Germline CDR1 and CDR2: SGHNT and YYREEE (reference sequence). The CDR3 loop spans 15 amino acids. CDR3 DNA: TGTGCCAGCAGCTTGCCGGGGGCTTTTAATTCACCCCTCCACTTT. It codes for CASSLPGAFNSPLHF. The entire variable domain, with the rest obtained from reference TRBV5-4 and TRBJ1-6, is as follows: ETGVTQSPTHLIKTRGQQVTLRCSSQSGHNTVSWYQQALGQGPQFIFQYYREEENGRGNFPPRFSGLQFPNYSSELNVNALELDDSALYLCASSLPGAFNSPLHFGNGTRLTVT.

The CDR3 here is CASSLDRSSGNEQYF. CDR3 coding DNA: TGTGCCAGCAGCTTAGACAGGTCCTCGGGCAACGAGCAGTACTTC. The rearrangement links TRBV7-2 to TRBJ2-7; D is perhaps TRBD1 (5 bases). Germline values: CDR1 SGHTA, CDR2 FQGNSA. Trimming took off 1 base at V and 5 bases at J, with 15 bases between the two ends. This CDR3 is 15 amino acids long.

This clone was seen only a few times. The chain has TRBV19 and TRBJ2-6; 8 bases fit TRBD1. Trimming at V came to 5 bases and at J to 0 bases, leaving 6 bases not matched to a gene. Germline V CDR1 and CDR2: LNHDA, SQIVND (reference sequence). The CDR3 is 17 residues long. The CDR3 DNA sequence: TGTGCCAGTAGTCAGGGGGCGGGCCTCTCTGGGGCCAACGTCCTGACTTTC. The encoded protein is CASSQGAGLSGANVLTF.

V gene TRBV6-5 combines with J gene TRBJ1-2, with TRBD1 identical over 10 bases. Germline V gene data show CDR1 as MNHEY and CDR2 as SVGAGI. V lost 3 bases, J lost 6 bases, and 7 bases stayed unmatched. There are 15 residues in the CDR3. The CDR3 here is CASSYYRTGGDGYTF. CDR3 bases: TGTGCCAGCAGTTATTACAGGACAGGGGGGGATGGCTACACCTTC.

This clone appeared once. This chain uses TRBV6-5 with TRBJ1-1, with D possibly TRBD1 on 5 matching bases. CDR1 is MNHEY, CDR2 SVGAGI, per germline. The ends were cut back, 6 bases at V and 0 bases at J, with 11 bases in the middle. The length of the CDR3 is 14 residues. This CDR3 is CASRRAGLNTEAFF. The CDR3 nucleotides are TGTGCCAGCAGAAGGGCAGGGTTGAACACTGAAGCTTTCTTT.

The chain's CDR3 is CASSPGRGNQPQHF. CDR3 sequence (DNA): TGTGCCAGCTCACCAGGGAGGGGCAATCAGCCCCAGCATTTT. The J gene is TRBJ1-5, the V gene TRBV18; D remains unclear. The V gene's germline CDR1 is KGHSH and CDR2 LQKENI. CDR3 length equals 14 residues. V was pared by 2 bases and J by 2 bases, with 7 bases between.

The V and J genes are TRBV10-3 and TRBJ1-2; D remains ambiguous. Germline V lookup: CDR1 ENHRY, CDR2 SYGVKD. The CDR3 is made up of 14 amino acids. With 0 bases removed from V and 5 bases from J, the gap between germline ends came to 10 bases. The CDR3 region is CAISESPDYYGYTF. Written as DNA, the CDR3 is TGTGCCATCAGTGAGTCTCCTGACTATTATGGCTACACCTTC.

The gene calls are TRBV7-3 and TRBJ2-3, with 9 nucleotides matching TRBD2. Per germline, CDR1 SGHTA and CDR2 FQGTGA. With V trimmed by 2 bases and J by 4 bases, 7 bases remained unmatched. There are 16 residues in the CDR3. Here the CDR3 DNA reads TGTGCCAGCAGCTTACGAGCTAGCGGGGTTGCAGATACGCAGTATTTT. Its protein product is CASSLRASGVADTQYF.

In its sample, this clone was seen many times. The V and J genes are TRBV5-5 and TRBJ1-3, with a tentative D call TRBD1 (6 bases). Per germline, CDR1 SGHKS and CDR2 YYEKEE (reference sequence). This CDR3 region has 16 residues. V gave up 0 bases and J gave up 3 bases, with 13 bases separating them. CDR3 sequence reads: CASSLAPGVGGNTIYF. The CDR3 DNA reads as TGTGCCAGCAGCTTGGCCCCAGGGGTTGGTGGAAACACCATATATTTT.

To note about this clone: The junction does not match germline at one end; this may be a read error. The rearrangement joins TRBV7-7 to TRBJ1-1; unclear D gene. From germline, CDR1 is SSHAT and CDR2 FNYEAQ (reference sequence). The CDR3 is 20 residues long. The CDR3 protein is CASSFFNWGYYARGDTEAFF. DNA of the CDR3: TGTGCTAGCAGCTTCTTCAACTGGGGTTATTATGCTCGGGGAGACACTGAAGCTTTCTTT. Drawing the rest from reference TRBV7-7 and TRBJ1-1, the complete variable domain is GAGVSQSPRYKVTKRGQDVTLRCDPISSHATLYWYQQALGQGPEFLTYFNYEAQPDKSGLPSDRFSAERPEGSISTLTIQRTEQRDSAMYRCASSFFNWGYYARGDTEAFFGQGTRLTVV.

The chain combines TRBV5-1 with TRBJ1-2; the match to TRBD1 covers 8 bases. V was clipped by 4 bases and J by 6 bases; unmatched bases: 5. This CDR3 spans 13 amino acids. Germline lookup yields CDR1 SGHRS and CDR2 YFSETQ. CDR3 DNA: TGCGCCAGCAGCAACGACAGGGGAGATGGCTACACCTTC. Protein: CASSNDRGDGYTF.

The chain carries TRBV7-9 and TRBJ1-4, with D hard to call. Trimming removed 11 bases at V and 6 bases at J, with 10 bases between. CDR1 is SEHNR, CDR2 FQNEAQ, per germline (reference sequence). This CDR3 has 11 residues. Here the CDR3 reads CAVDVYEKLFF. CDR3 in DNA: TGTGCCGTCGACGTTTATGAAAAACTGTTTTTT.

CDR3 in DNA: TGCGCCAGCAGCTCTATAGCGGGGTCAAGTGAGCAGTTCTTC. Protein sequence: CASSSIAGSSEQFF. This chain uses TRBV5-1 with TRBJ2-1; 8 bases align to TRBD2. V shed 3 bases, J shed 9 bases, and the junction held 8 bases outside the gene matches. Germline assignment: CDR1 SGHRS and CDR2 YFSETQ. The CDR3 is made up of 14 amino acids.

This chain joins TRBV10-3 and TRBJ1-2, with 7 bases lining up with TRBD1. The trim removed 9 bases at V and 8 bases at J, leaving 15 bases unmatched. Germline loops: CDR1 ENHRY, CDR2 SYGVKD. CDR3 size: 14 residues. The CDR3 loop is CAIGQEGSLGGYTF. The CDR3 bases are TGTGCCATAGGACAGGAAGGGAGTCTGGGGGGCTACACCTTC.

The rearrangement uses TRBV7-8 and TRBJ2-3, with TRBD1 identical over 9 bases. V trimming: 3 bases; J trimming: 1 base; junction bases outside the gene matches: 5. Per germline, CDR1 SGHVS and CDR2 FQNEAQ. CDR3 length: 16 residues. CDR3 sequence reads: CASSFLDRGGTDTQYF. The CDR3 DNA is TGTGCCAGCAGCTTCTTGGACAGGGGAGGCACAGATACGCAGTATTTT.

The chain uses TRBV6-5 and TRBJ1-3; no clear D. Germline lookup yields CDR1 MNHEY and CDR2 SVGAGI. V lost 8 bases and J lost 0, with 14 bases in between. This CDR3 comprises 15 residues. CDR3 region: CASAPVRFSGNTIYF. The DNA for the CDR3 is TGTGCCAGCGCCCCCGTGAGGTTCTCTGGAAACACCATATATTTT.

The chain couples TRBV5-1 to TRBJ2-1; 9 bases fit TRBD2. CDR3 length: 13 amino acids. V lost 0 bases to trimming and J lost 10 bases; unmatched junction nucleotides: 2. CDR1 is SGHRS and CDR2 is YFSETQ in the germline V gene. The CDR3: CASSLGLAGEQFF. CDR3 nucleotide sequence: TGCGCCAGCAGCTTGGGGCTAGCGGGGGAGCAGTTCTTC. The full variable domain, rest sourced from reference TRBV5-1 and TRBJ2-1, is KAGVTQTPRYLIKTRGQQVTLSCSPISGHRSVSWYQQTPGQGLQFLFEYFSETQRNKGNFPGRFSGRQFSNSRSEMNVSTLELGDSALYLCASSLGLAGEQFFGPGTRLTVL.

V gene TRBV7-6 combines with J gene TRBJ2-5; D is possibly TRBD1 or TRBD2 (5 bases each). Germline loops: CDR1 SGHVS, CDR2 FNYEAQ. Trimming cost V 5 bases and J 9 bases, with 13 bases left between them. The CDR3 has 12 amino acids. The CDR3 reads CASSLSGTAQYF. The CDR3 DNA reads TGTGCCAGCAGCCTTTCGGGGACGGCCCAGTACTTC.

This sequence joins TRBV5-1 and TRBJ2-5; D is unresolved. This CDR3 has 14 amino acids. Germline V gene data show CDR1 as SGHRS and CDR2 as YFSETQ. Trimming took off 2 bases at V and 1 base at J, with 9 bases between the two ends. This CDR3 reads CASSFAGIQETQYF. The DNA for the CDR3 is TGCGCCAGCAGCTTCGCCGGAATCCAAGAGACCCAGTACTTC.

V usage is TRBV30 and J usage is TRBJ2-7; D remains unclear. Between the trimmed V and J ends, which lost 3 bases and 7 bases, there was a span of 10 bases. Germline CDR1 GTSNPN, CDR2 SVGIG (reference sequence). This CDR3 comprises 11 residues. The CDR3 is CAWSAGWEQYF. CDR3 DNA sequence: TGTGCCTGGAGCGCAGGCTGGGAGCAGTACTTC.